Listed here is a single T cell receptor beta chain. Its antigen is unidentified. These data belong to a study of cytomegalovirus exposure and HLA in healthy donors. Study results and caveats: CMV antigen specificity of three CMV-associated chains was confirmed in vitro.

The CDR3 extends over 17 amino acids. V was cut by 4 bases and J by 6 bases, with 24 bases left in between. Per the germline V gene, CDR1 is SGHAT and CDR2 is FQNNGV. The PCR had 60 Vbeta and 13 Jbeta primers. The data were produced by immunoSEQ multiplex PCR, yet TCRdb's version contains in-frame clones alone and is incomplete. This sample has about 200,000 clones, with 82% found just once. The source is a woman aged 35 to 49 in good health and CMV-seronegative. Sequenced input: PBMCs. This sequence joins TRBV11-2 and TRBJ1-2; possible D gene TRBD1, 5 bases. As DNA, the CDR3 is TGTGCCAGCAGCTCCTTAAGGGGCGGTGTAGGGAGGAATGGCTACACCTTC. Protein product: CASSSLRGGVGRNGYTF.